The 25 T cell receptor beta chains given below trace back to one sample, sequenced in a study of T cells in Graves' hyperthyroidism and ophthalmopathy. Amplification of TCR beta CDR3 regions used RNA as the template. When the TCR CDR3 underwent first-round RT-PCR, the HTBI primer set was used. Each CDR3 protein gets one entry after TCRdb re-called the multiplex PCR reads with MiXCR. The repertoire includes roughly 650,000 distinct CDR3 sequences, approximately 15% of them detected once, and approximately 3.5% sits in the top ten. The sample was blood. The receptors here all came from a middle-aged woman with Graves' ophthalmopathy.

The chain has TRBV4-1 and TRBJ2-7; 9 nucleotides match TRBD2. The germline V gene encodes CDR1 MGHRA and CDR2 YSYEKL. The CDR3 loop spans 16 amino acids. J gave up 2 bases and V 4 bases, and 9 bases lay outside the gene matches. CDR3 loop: CASSLLPTSGTYEQYF. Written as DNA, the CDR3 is TGCGCCAGCAGCCTATTGCCGACTAGCGGAACCTACGAGCAGTACTTC.

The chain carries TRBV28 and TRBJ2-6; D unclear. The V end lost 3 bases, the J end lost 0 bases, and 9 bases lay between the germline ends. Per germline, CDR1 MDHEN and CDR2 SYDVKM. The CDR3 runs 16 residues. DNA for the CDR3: TGTGCCAGCAGTTTTTTAAGGGACTCTGGGGCCAACGTCCTGACTTTC. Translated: CASSFLRDSGANVLTF.

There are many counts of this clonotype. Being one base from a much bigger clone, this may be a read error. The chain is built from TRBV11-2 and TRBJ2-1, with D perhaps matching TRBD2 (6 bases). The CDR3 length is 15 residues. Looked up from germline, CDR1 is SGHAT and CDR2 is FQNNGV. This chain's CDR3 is CASSLGRDSYDEQFF. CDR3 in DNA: TGTGCCAGCAGCTTAGGGAGGGACTCCTACGATGAGCAGTTCTTC.

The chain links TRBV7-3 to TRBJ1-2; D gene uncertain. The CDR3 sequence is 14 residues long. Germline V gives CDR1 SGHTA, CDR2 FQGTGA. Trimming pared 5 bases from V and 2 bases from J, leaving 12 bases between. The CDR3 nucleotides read TGTGCCAGCAGCCCCCGTGATTTAAACTATGGCTACACCTTC. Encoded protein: CASSPRDLNYGYTF.

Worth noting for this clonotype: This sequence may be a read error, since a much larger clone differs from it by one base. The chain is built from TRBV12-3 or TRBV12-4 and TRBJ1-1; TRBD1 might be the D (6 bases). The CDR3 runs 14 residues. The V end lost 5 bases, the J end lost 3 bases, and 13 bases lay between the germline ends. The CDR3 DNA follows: TGTGCCAGCAGTGTGGGGAGACAGGACACTGAAGCTTTCTTT. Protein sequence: CASSVGRQDTEAFF.

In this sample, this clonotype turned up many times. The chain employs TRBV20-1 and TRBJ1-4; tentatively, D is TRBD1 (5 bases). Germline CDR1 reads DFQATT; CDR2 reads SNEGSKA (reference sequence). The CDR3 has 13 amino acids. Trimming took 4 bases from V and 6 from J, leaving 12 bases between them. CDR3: CSATDNTDEKLFF. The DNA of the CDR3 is TGCAGTGCTACGGACAATACCGATGAAAAACTGTTTTTT.

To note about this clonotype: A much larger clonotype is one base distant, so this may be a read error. In DNA form, the CDR3 reads TGTGCCAACAGCGCGGACAGGAGTAACGAGCAGTACTTC. Amino acids: CANSADRSNEQYF. The chain joins TRBV7-6 to TRBJ2-7, with 7 bases fitting TRBD1. Per the germline V gene, CDR1 is SGHVS and CDR2 is FNYEAQ. This CDR3 has 13 residues. The full variable domain, with the rest looked up from reference TRBV7-6 and TRBJ2-7, is GAGVSQSPRYKVTKRGQDVALRCDPISGHVSLYWYRQALGQGPEFLTYFNYEAQQDKSGLPNDRFSAERPEGSISTLTIQRTEQRDSAMYRCANSADRSNEQYFGPGTRLTVT.

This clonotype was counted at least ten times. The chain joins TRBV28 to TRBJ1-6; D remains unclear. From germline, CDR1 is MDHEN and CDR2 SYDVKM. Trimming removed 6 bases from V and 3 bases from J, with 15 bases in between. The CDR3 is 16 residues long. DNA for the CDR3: TGTGCCAGCAGGGCCGCGACTGGGAACTATAATTCACCCCTCCACTTT. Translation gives CASRAATGNYNSPLHF.

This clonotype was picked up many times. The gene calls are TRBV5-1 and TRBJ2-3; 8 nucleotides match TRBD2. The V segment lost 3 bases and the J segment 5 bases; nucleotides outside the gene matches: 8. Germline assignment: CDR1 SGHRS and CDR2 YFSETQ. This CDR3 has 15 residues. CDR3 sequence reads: CASSYGGSGRDTQYF. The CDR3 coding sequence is TGCGCCAGCAGCTATGGGGGGAGCGGGAGAGATACGCAGTATTTT.

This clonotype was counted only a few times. DNA for the CDR3: TGTGCCAGCAGGCCGACAGGGGGAAACACCATATATTTT. Translating gives CASRPTGGNTIYF. The chain carries TRBV12-3 or TRBV12-4 and TRBJ1-3; 7 nucleotides line up with TRBD1. V trimming: 6 bases; J trimming: 4 bases; junction bases outside the gene matches: 3. The CDR3 has 13 amino acids.

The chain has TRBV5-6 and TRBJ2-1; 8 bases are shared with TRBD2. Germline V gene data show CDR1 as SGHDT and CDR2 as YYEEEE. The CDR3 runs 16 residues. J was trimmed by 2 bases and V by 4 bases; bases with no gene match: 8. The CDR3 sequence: CASSAVPGLAYNEQFF. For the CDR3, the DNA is TGTGCCAGCAGCGCCGTCCCGGGACTAGCCTACAATGAGCAGTTCTTC.

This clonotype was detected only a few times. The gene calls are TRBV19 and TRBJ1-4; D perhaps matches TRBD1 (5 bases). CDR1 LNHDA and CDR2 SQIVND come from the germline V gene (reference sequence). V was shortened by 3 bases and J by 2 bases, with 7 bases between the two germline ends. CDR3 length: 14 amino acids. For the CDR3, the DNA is TGTGCCAGTAGTATGGGGCAGACTAATGAAAAACTGTTTTTT. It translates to CASSMGQTNEKLFF. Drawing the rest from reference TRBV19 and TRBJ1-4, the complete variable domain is DGGITQSPKYLFRKEGQNVTLSCEQNLNHDAMYWYRQDPGQGLRLIYYSQIVNDFQKGDIAEGYSVSREKKESFPLTVTSAQKNPTAFYLCASSMGQTNEKLFFGSGTQLSVL.

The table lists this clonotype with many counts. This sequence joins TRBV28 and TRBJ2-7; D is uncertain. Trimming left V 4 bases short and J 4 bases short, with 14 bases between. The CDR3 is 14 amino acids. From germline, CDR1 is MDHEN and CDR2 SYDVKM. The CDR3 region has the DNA TGTGCCAGCAGTTCCGATATTACACCATACGAGCAGTACTTC. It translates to CASSSDITPYEQYF.

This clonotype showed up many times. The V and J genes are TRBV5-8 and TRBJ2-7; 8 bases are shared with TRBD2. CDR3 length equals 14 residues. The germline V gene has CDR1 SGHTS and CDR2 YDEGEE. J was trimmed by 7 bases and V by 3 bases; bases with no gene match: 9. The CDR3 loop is CASSSPGLVWEQYF. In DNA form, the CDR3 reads TGTGCCAGCAGCTCCCCGGGACTAGTTTGGGAGCAGTACTTC.

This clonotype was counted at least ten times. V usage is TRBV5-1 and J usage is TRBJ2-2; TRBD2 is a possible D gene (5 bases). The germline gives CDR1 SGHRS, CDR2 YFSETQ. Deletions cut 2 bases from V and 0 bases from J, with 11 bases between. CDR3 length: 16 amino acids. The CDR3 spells CASSFNPRANTGELFF. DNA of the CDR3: TGCGCCAGCAGCTTTAACCCGAGGGCGAACACCGGGGAGCTGTTTTTT.

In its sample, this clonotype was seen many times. The CDR3 DNA reads as TGTGCCAGCAGCGCGCCTGACAGGGTGGGGAACACCGGGGAGCTGTTTTTT. Its translation: CASSAPDRVGNTGELFF. The chain employs TRBV7-2 and TRBJ2-2; 7 bases agree with TRBD1. V lost 5 bases to trimming and J lost 1 base; unmatched junction nucleotides: 10. The CDR3 contains 17 residues. The germline CDR1 and CDR2 sequences are SGHTA and FQGNSA.

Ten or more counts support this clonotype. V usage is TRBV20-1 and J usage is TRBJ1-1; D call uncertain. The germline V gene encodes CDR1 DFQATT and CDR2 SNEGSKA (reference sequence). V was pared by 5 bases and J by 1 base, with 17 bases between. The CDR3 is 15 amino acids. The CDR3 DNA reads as TGCAGTGCTCACGGCCTCCCGGTACGGAACACTGAAGCTTTCTTT. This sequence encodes CSAHGLPVRNTEAFF.

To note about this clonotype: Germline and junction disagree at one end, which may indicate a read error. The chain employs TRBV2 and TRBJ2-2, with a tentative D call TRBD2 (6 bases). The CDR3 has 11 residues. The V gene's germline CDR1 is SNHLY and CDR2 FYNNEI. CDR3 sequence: CASISTGGLFF. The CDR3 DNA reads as TGTGCCAGCATTAGCACCGGGGGGCTGTTTTTT.

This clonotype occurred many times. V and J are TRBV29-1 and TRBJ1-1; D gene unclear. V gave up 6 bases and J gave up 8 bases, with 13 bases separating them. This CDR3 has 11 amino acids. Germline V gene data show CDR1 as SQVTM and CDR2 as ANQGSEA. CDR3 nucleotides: TGCAGCGTCGCAGGCCCCGGGGAAGCTTTCTTT. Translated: CSVAGPGEAFF.

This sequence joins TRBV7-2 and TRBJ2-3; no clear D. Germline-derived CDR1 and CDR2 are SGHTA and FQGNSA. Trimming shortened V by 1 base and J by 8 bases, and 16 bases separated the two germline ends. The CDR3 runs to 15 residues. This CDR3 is CASSLEFTRPATQYF. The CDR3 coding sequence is TGTGCCAGCAGCTTAGAGTTTACTCGGCCAGCTACGCAGTATTTT. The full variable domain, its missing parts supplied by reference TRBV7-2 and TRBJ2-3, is GAGVSQSPSNKVTEKGKDVELRCDPISGHTALYWYRQSLGQGLEFLIYFQGNSAPDKSGLPSDRFSAERTGGSVSTLTIQRTQQEDSAVYLCASSLEFTRPATQYFGPGTRLTVL.

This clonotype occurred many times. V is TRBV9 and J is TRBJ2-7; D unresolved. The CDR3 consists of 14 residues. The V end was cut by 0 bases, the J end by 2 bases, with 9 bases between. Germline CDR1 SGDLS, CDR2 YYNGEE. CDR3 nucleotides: TGTGCCAGCAGCGTAGGTGGCGGAACCTACGAGCAGTACTTC. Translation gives CASSVGGGTYEQYF.

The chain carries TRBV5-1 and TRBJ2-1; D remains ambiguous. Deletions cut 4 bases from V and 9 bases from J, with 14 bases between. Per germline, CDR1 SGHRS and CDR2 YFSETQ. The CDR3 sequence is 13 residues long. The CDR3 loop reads CASSIGYSSEQFF. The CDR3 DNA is TGCGCCAGCAGCATTGGATATTCAAGTGAGCAGTTCTTC.

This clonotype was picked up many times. As DNA, the CDR3 is TGTGCCACCAGTGACGATCTATCCAACGGGAGGGTAGTCAATGAGCAGTTCTTC. Encoded protein: CATSDDLSNGRVVNEQFF. The chain carries TRBV24-1 and TRBJ2-1, with 8 bases fitting TRBD2. V shed 4 bases and J 6 bases; nucleotides not matched to a gene: 16. The CDR3 covers 18 residues. Germline values: CDR1 KGHDR, CDR2 SFDVKD.

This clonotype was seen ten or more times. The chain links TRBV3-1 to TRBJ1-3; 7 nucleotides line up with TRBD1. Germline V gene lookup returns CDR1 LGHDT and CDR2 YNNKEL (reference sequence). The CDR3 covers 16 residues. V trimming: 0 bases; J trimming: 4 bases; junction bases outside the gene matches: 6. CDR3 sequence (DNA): TGTGCCAGCAGCCAAGATCGCAGGGGGGGAGGAAACACCATATATTTT. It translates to CASSQDRRGGGNTIYF.

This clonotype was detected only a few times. CDR3 region: CASRQQGAFFYEQYF. In DNA form, the CDR3 reads TGTGCCAGCAGGCAACAGGGGGCTTTCTTCTACGAGCAGTACTTC. The V call is TRBV28, the J call TRBJ2-7; 9 bases are shared with TRBD1. CDR3 length equals 15 residues. Trimming removed 6 bases from V and 3 bases from J; junction bases left unmatched: 9. The germline V gene has CDR1 MDHEN and CDR2 SYDVKM.